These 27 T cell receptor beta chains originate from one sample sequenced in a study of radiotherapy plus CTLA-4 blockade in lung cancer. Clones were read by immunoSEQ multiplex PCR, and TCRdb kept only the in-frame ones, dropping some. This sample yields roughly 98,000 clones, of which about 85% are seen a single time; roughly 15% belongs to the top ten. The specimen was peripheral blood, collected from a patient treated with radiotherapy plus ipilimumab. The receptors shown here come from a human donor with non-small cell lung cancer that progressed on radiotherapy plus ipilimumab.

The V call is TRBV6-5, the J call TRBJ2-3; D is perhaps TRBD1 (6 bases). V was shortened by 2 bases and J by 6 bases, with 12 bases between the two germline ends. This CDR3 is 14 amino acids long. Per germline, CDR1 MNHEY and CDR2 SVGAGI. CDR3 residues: CASSYGTRADTQYF. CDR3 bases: TGTGCCAGCAGTTACGGGACAAGGGCCGATACGCAGTATTTT.

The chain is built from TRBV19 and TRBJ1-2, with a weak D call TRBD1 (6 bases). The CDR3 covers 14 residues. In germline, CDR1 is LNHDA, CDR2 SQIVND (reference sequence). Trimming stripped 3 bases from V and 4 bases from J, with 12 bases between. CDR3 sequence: CASSITGQTYGYTF. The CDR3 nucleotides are TGTGCCAGTAGTATCACCGGACAGACCTATGGCTACACCTTC.

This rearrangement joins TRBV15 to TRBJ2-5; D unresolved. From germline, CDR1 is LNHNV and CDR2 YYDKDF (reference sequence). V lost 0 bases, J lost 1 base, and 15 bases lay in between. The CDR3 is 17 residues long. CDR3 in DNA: TGTGCCACCAGCAGAGATCTTGGTGGCAGGCCCCAAGAGACCCAGTACTTC. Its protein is CATSRDLGGRPQETQYF.

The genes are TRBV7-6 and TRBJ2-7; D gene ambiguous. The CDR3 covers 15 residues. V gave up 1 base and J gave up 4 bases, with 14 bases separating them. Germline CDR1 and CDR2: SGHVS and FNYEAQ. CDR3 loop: CASSLGSRSPYEQYF. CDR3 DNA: TGTGCCAGCAGCTTAGGGTCACGGAGCCCGTACGAGCAGTACTTC.

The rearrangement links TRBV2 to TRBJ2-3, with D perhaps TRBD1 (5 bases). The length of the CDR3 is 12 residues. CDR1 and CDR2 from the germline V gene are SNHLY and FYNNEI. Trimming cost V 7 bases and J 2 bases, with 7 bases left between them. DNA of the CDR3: TGTGCCAGCAAAGGGGTCACAGATACGCAGTATTTT. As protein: CASKGVTDTQYF.

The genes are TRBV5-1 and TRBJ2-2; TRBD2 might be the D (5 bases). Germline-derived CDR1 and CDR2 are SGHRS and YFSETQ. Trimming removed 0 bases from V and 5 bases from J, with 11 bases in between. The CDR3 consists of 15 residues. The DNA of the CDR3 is TGCGCCAGCAGCTTGGGACGTTGGGAGACCGGGGAGCTGTTTTTT. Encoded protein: CASSLGRWETGELFF.

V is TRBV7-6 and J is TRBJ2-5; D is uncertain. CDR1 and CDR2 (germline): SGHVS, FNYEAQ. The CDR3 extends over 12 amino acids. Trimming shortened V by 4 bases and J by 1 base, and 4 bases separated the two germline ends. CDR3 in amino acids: CASSYLQETQYF. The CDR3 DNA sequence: TGTGCCAGCAGCTACCTCCAAGAGACCCAGTACTTC.

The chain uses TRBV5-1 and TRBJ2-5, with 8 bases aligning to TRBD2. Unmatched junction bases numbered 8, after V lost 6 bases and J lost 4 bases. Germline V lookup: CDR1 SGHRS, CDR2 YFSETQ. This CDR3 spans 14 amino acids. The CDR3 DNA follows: TGCGCCAGCACCCGGGGGGGTACGACAGAGACCCAGTACTTC. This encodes CASTRGGTTETQYF.

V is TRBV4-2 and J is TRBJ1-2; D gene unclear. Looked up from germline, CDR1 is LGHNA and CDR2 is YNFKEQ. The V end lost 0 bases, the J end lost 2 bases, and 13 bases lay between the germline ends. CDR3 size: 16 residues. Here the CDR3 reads CASSQEAGSLNYGYTF. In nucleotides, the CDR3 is TGTGCCAGCAGCCAAGAGGCAGGTTCCTTAAACTATGGCTACACCTTC.

CDR3 DNA: TGTGCCAGCAGCCTGGACCGAGAGACCCAGTACTTC. It translates to CASSLDRETQYF. The V call is TRBV5-4, the J call TRBJ2-5; D is unresolved. The ends were cut back, 4 bases at V and 4 bases at J, with 8 bases in the middle. This CDR3 contains 12 residues. In germline, CDR1 is SGHNT, CDR2 YYREEE (reference sequence).

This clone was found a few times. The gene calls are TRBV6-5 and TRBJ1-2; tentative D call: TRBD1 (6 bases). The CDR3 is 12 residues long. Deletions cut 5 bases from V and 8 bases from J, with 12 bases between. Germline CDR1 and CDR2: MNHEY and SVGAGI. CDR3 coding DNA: TGTGCCAGCAGTACACAGGGCGGGGGCTACACCTTC. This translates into CASSTQGGGYTF.

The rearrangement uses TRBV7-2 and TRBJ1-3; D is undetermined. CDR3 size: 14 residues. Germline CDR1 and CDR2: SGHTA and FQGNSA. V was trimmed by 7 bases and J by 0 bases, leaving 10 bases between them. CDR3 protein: CASTLGLSGNTIYF. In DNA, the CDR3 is TGTGCCAGCACCCTCGGGCTCTCTGGAAACACCATATATTTT.

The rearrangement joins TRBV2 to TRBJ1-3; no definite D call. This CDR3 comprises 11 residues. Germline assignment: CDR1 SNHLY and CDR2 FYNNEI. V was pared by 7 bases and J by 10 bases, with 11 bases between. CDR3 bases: TGTGCCAGCACCCCCGAGACAACCATATATTTT. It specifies CASTPETTIYF.

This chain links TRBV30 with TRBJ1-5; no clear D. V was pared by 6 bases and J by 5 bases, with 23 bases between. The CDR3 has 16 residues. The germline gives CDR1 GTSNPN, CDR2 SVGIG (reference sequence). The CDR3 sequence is CACRLPQVAGDQPQHF. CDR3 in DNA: TGTGCCTGCCGCTTACCTCAGGTCGCCGGGGATCAGCCCCAGCATTTT.

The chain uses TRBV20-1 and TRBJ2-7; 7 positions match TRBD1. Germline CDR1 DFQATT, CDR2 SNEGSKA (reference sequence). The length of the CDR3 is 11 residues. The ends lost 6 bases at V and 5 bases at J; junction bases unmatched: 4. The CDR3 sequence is CSARQGNEQYF. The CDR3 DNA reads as TGCAGTGCCCGACAGGGAAACGAGCAGTACTTC.

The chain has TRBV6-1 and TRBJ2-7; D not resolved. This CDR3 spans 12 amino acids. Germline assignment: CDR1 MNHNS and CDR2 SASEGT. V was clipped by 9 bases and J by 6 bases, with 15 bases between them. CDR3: CASTGPRVEQYF. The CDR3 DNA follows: TGTGCCAGTACCGGGCCCCGGGTCGAGCAGTACTTC.

The CDR3 bases are TGTGCCAGCAGCCCGGGACGGCAGAACACTGAAGCTTTCTTT. Translated, it gives CASSPGRQNTEAFF. The V gene is TRBV7-2, the J gene TRBJ1-1; D perhaps matches TRBD1 (5 bases). Germline values: CDR1 SGHTA, CDR2 FQGNSA. The CDR3 has 14 amino acids. Trimming shortened V by 5 bases and J by 1 base, and 11 bases separated the two germline ends.

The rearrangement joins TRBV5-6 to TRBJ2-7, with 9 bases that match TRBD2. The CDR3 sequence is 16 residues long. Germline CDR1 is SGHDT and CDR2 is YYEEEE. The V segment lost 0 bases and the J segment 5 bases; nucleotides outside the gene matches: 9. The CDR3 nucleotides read TGTGCCAGCAGCTTGGGTACCGGGACTAGCAGAAACGAGCAGTACTTC. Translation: CASSLGTGTSRNEQYF.

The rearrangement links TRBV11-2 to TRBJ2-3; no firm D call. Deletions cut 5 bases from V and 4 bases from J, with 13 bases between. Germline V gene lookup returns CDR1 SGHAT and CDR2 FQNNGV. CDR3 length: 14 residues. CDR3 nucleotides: TGTGCCAGCAGCCAGACTCTTAAACCAGATACGCAGTATTTT. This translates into CASSQTLKPDTQYF.

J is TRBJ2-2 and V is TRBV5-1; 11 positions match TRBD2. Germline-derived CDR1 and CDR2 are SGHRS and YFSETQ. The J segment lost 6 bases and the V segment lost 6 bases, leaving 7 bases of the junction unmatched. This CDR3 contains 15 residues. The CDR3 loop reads CASTPLAGGPGELFF. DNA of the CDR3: TGCGCCAGCACCCCCTTAGCGGGAGGGCCCGGGGAGCTGTTTTTT.

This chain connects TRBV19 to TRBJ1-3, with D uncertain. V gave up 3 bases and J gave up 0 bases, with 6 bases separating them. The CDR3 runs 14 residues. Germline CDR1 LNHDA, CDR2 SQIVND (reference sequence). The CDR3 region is CASSIASSGNTIYF. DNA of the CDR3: TGTGCCAGTAGTATCGCCTCCTCTGGAAACACCATATATTTT.

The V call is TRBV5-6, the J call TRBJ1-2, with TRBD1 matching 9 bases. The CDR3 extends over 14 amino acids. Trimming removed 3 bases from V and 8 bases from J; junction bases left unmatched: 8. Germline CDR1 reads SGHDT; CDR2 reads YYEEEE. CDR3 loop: CASSSGNRGPGYTF. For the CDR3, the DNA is TGTGCCAGCAGCTCGGGGAACAGGGGGCCAGGCTACACCTTC.

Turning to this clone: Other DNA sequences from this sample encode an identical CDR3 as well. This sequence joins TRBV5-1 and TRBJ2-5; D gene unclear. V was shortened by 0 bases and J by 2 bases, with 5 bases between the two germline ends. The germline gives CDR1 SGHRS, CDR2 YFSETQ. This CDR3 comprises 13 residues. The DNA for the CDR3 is TGCGCCAGCAGCTTGGCCACACAAGAGACCCAGTACTTC. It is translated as CASSLATQETQYF.

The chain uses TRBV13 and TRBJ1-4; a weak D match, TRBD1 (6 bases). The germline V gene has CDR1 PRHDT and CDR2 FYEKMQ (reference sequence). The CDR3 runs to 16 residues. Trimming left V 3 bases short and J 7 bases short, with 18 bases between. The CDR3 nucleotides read TGTGCCAGCAGCTTCTATCGGAAGGGGGGGACTGAAAAACTGTTTTTT. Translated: CASSFYRKGGTEKLFF. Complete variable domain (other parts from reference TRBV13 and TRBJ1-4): AAGVIQSPRHLIKEKRETATLKCYPIPRHDTVYWYQQGPGQDPQFLISFYEKMQSDKGSIPDRFSAQQFSDYHSELNMSSLELGDSALYFCASSFYRKGGTEKLFFGSGTQLSVL.

The CDR3 sequence is CAWSVPDRRERGYTF. DNA of the CDR3: TGTGCCTGGAGTGTTCCCGACAGGAGGGAAAGGGGCTACACCTTC. The rearrangement joins TRBV30 to TRBJ1-2; TRBD1 is a possible D gene (6 bases). With 0 bases removed from V and 8 bases from J, the gap between germline ends came to 19 bases. The CDR3 runs 15 residues. Germline CDR1 and CDR2: GTSNPN and SVGIG (reference sequence).

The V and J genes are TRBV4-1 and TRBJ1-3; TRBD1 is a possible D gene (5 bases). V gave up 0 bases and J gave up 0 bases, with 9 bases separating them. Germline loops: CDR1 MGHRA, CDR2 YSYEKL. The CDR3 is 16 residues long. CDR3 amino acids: CASSQERQSSGNTIYF. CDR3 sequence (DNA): TGCGCCAGCAGCCAAGAACGACAGAGCTCTGGAAACACCATATATTTT.

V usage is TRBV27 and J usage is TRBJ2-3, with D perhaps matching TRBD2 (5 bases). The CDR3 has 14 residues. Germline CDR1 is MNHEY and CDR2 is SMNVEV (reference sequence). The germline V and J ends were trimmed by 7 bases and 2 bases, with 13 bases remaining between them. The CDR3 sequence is CASTRAGPTDTQYF. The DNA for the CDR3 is TGTGCCAGCACGCGGGCGGGCCCCACAGATACGCAGTATTTT.